This T cell receptor (beta chain) emerged from a study of identical twins. From the 5' RACE reads, TCRdb called clonotypes with MiXCR, one entry per CDR3 protein. Altogether some 730,000 distinct CDR3 sequences are present, around a sixth being singletons, with the ten largest covering about an eighth. General study findings and limits: Abundant beta clonotypes from cord blood had fewer insertions, unlike memory repertoires, which showed none. Cross-sectional statistical analysis was relied on for the conclusions, without the same donors being followed.

In this sample, this clonotype turned up many times. Antigen specificity is unknown. The J segment lost 3 bases and the V segment lost 5 bases, leaving 3 bases of the junction unmatched. Per germline, CDR1 DFQATT and CDR2 SNEGSKA (reference sequence). The CDR3 spans 12 residues. Separately, the same data were catalogued under a study of T cells expressing NK-cell markers. As that report states: Within the sequenced cohort of eight donors, seven exhibited HCMV seropositivity and one was seronegative. Several donors likewise had their CD3+CD56-NKG2C+ fraction led by these clonotypes.

The sequenced sample consisted of PBMCs. This TCR was recovered from a woman under 30 in good health. The V and J genes are TRBV20-1 and TRBJ2-7; TRBD2 matches at 8 bases. The CDR3 is CSAPSGSYEQYF. CDR3 nucleotide sequence: TGCAGTGCTCCAAGCGGGAGCTACGAGCAGTACTTC.